This section outlines one TCR beta chain sequence together with its context. The antigen remains undetermined. The CDR3 is made up of 17 amino acids. Trimming stripped 5 bases from V and 4 bases from J, with 23 bases between. In germline, CDR1 is SGHAT, CDR2 FQNNGV. Then a second PCR, running about 7 to 11 cycles, was carried out with a sample-barcoded 5' primer and a J-beta primer mix. TCRdb re-analysed the 5' RACE reads in MiXCR, keeping a single row per CDR3 protein. The data show 700,000 or so distinct CDR3 sequences, about 43% seen once. It was approximately 9 milliliters of peripheral blood that were drawn from each donor. These data come from a study of blood T cells in healthy people across ages. Whole-study context: Template switching caught about one barcoded beta molecule for each two T cells.

Findings of the study overall: As age increased, TCR beta diversity per million T cells fell in a roughly linear fashion. When set beside aged donors, long-lived donors presented more naive CD4+ cells and higher diversity.

The chain recombines TRBV11-2 with TRBJ2-5; TRBD1 might be the D (6 bases). Sequencing was carried out using blood. The TCR originated in a man aged 80 or over in good health. The CDR3 region is CASSRGGYTSYIETQYF. The CDR3 DNA is TGTGCCAGCAGCCGAGGGGGATACACTAGTTATATAGAGACCCAGTACTTC.